These T cell receptor beta chains were read from a single sample in a study of cytomegalovirus exposure and HLA in healthy donors. TCRdb's copy holds only in-frame clones and misses some; the assay was immunoSEQ multiplex PCR. Of about 150,000 clones listed, roughly nine tenths are singletons. Specimen: PBMCs. These receptors were obtained from a woman between 18 and 30 years old in good health and CMV-seropositive. CDR3s include the opening cysteine and the closing phenylalanine or tryptophan. The order of the fields is V gene, D gene, J gene, clone size, CDR3 protein, CDR3 DNA. D genes are given only for firm matches. Clone size, where shown, is once, few, many, or a class for clones that have expanded.

TRBV5-4	NA	TRBJ2-1	NA	CASSPPTDYNNNEQFF	TGTGCCAGCAGCCCCCCGACAGATTATAATAACAATGAGCAGTTCTTC
TRBV11-3	TRBD2	TRBJ2-7	NA	CASSIRLAGAYEQYF	TGTGCCAGCAGTATAAGACTAGCGGGAGCTTACGAGCAGTACTTC
TRBV7-3	TRBD1	TRBJ2-3	NA	CASSLHVGTGPDTQYF	TGTGCCAGCAGCTTACACGTCGGGACAGGGCCAGATACGCAGTATTTT
TRBV4-3	NA	TRBJ2-1	NA	CASSPDPLDQGPYNEQFF	TGCGCCAGCAGCCCGGATCCCTTGGACCAGGGTCCCTACAATGAGCAGTTCTTC
TRBV7-9	TRBD1	TRBJ1-4	few	CASSLGDREGKLFF	TGTGCCAGCAGCTTAGGGGACAGGGAAGGAAAACTGTTTTTT
TRBV19	TRBD1	TRBJ1-2	few	CASSQIGTGVFYGYTF	TGTGCCAGTAGTCAAATCGGGACAGGAGTTTTCTATGGCTACACCTTC
TRBV15	TRBD2	TRBJ2-7	NA	CATSRVVGGPYEQYF	TGTGCCACCAGCAGAGTTGTGGGAGGGCCCTACGAGCAGTACTTC
TRBV6-4	TRBD2	TRBJ2-2	few	CASRGLAGTGELFF	TGTGCCAGCAGGGGACTAGCGGGCACCGGGGAGCTGTTTTTT
TRBV30	TRBD2	TRBJ2-3	NA	CAWSAGTSWDTSTDTQYF	TGTGCCTGGAGTGCCGGGACTAGCTGGGATACTAGCACAGATACGCAGTATTTT
TRBV15	NA	TRBJ1-1	NA	CATSRDRASNTEAFF	TGTGCCACCAGCAGAGATCGTGCCAGTAACACTGAAGCTTTCTTT
TRBV27	TRBD2	TRBJ2-2	NA	CASRTGTSVAGELFF	TGTGCCAGCAGAACCGGGACTAGTGTAGCCGGGGAGCTGTTTTTT
TRBV4-2	TRBD2	TRBJ2-3	NA	CASSQRLASTDTQYF	TGTGCCAGCAGCCAACGACTAGCGAGCACAGATACGCAGTATTTT
TRBV10-2	TRBD1	TRBJ1-4	NA	CASSATGDNEKLFF	TGCGCCAGCAGTGCGACAGGGGACAATGAAAAACTGTTTTTT
TRBV4-2	NA	TRBJ2-3	NA	CASSQDVTARSTDTQYF	TGTGCCAGCAGCCAAGATGTAACAGCCCGAAGCACAGATACGCAGTATTTT
TRBV27	NA	TRBJ2-1	NA	CASSLWARAYNEQFF	TGTGCCAGCAGTTTATGGGCAAGAGCCTACAATGAGCAGTTCTTC
TRBV27	NA	TRBJ1-2	few	CASSLSGLTRGYTF	TGTGCCAGCAGTTTATCGGGTCTCACTAGGGGCTACACCTTC
TRBV11-3	TRBD2	TRBJ2-5	once	CASSYSGRAETQYF	TGTGCCAGCAGCTACAGCGGGAGGGCCGAGACCCAGTACTTC
TRBV4-1	NA	TRBJ1-4	once	CASSQVTGLSEKLFF	TGCGCCAGCAGCCAAGTAACAGGGTTGTCTGAAAAACTGTTTTTT
TRBV9	NA	TRBJ2-1	few	CASSGQAAGGSYNEQFF	TGTGCCAGCAGCGGCCAAGCTGCGGGTGGCTCCTACAATGAGCAGTTCTTC
TRBV5-1	TRBD1	TRBJ2-7	NA	CASSPGTGSNEQYF	TGCGCCAGCAGCCCCGGGACAGGGAGCAACGAGCAGTACTTC
TRBV7-6	TRBD2	TRBJ2-1	once	CASSPRLADVDYNEQFF	TGTGCCAGCAGCCCCCGACTAGCGGATGTCGACTACAATGAGCAGTTCTTC
TRBV7-2	NA	TRBJ1-3	NA	CASTKPSRDSGNTIYF	TGTGCCAGCACCAAACCCTCGCGCGACTCTGGAAACACCATATATTTT
TRBV30	NA	TRBJ1-2	NA	CAWSLERRYGYTF	TGTGCCTGGAGTCTAGAGAGGCGGTATGGCTACACCTTC
TRBV5-8	TRBD2	TRBJ2-7	NA	CASSRGGKSEQYF	TGTGCCAGCAGCCGGGGGGGCAAGAGCGAGCAGTACTTC
TRBV30	NA	TRBJ2-7	few	CASNTRVGEQYF	TGTGCCAGTAATACGAGGGTGGGCGAGCAGTACTTC
TRBV6-1	TRBD1	TRBJ2-1	NA	CASSERTGDEQFF	TGTGCCAGCAGTGAAAGGACAGGGGATGAGCAGTTCTTC
TRBV12-5	TRBD2	TRBJ2-7	NA	CASGLGTSLGMEQYF	TGTGCTAGTGGTCTCGGGACTAGCCTGGGTATGGAGCAGTACTTC
TRBV30	NA	TRBJ1-3	NA	CAWEAGNTIYF	TGTGCCTGGGAAGCCGGGAACACCATATATTTT
TRBV5-1	NA	TRBJ1-1	once	CASSPGTIGVRTEAFF	TGCGCCAGCAGCCCAGGTACGATCGGGGTCCGAACTGAAGCTTTCTTT
TRBV5-5	NA	TRBJ1-1	NA	CASSLDQGLYTEAFF	TGTGCCAGCAGCTTGGACCAGGGGTTGTACACTGAAGCTTTCTTT
TRBV5-1	NA	TRBJ2-5	NA	CASSSGEWEETQYF	TGCGCCAGCAGCTCAGGGGAATGGGAAGAGACCCAGTACTTC
TRBV5-6	NA	TRBJ1-3	NA	CASSLDPGGGNTIYF	TGTGCCAGCAGCTTGGATCCGGGTGGGGGAAACACCATATATTTT
TRBV7-8	TRBD1	TRBJ2-7	NA	CASSSGTGFSYEQYF	TGTGCCAGCAGCTCGGGGACAGGGTTCTCCTACGAGCAGTACTTC
TRBV28	NA	TRBJ1-1	NA	CASSLNREAFF	TGTGCCAGCAGTTTGAACAGGGAAGCTTTCTTT
TRBV2	TRBD2	TRBJ2-7	once	CASSAGRGGSYEQYF	TGTGCCAGCAGTGCCGGGAGGGGGGGCTCCTACGAGCAGTACTTC
TRBV29-1	TRBD2	TRBJ2-7	NA	CSVVGLDSYEQYF	TGCAGCGTGGTTGGACTAGACTCCTACGAGCAGTACTTC
TRBV6-5	NA	TRBJ2-7	many	CASRRGLIYEQYF	TGTGCCAGCCGAAGGGGACTGATCTACGAGCAGTACTTC
TRBV25-1	TRBD1	TRBJ2-1	NA	CASDRGREGEQFF	TGTGCCAGCGACAGGGGGCGCGAGGGTGAGCAGTTCTTC
TRBV5-1	TRBD1	TRBJ1-1	NA	CASRPGTGGVNTEAFF	TGCGCCAGCAGGCCCGGGACAGGCGGGGTGAACACTGAAGCTTTCTTT
TRBV30	NA	TRBJ2-6	few	CAWSQGFGANVLTF	TGTGCCTGGAGTCAGGGATTTGGGGCCAACGTCCTGACTTTC
TRBV15	TRBD1	TRBJ1-2	once	CATSRDLGTGINNYGYTF	TGTGCCACCAGCAGAGATCTCGGGACAGGAATCAATAACTATGGCTACACCTTC
TRBV29-1	NA	TRBJ2-3	NA	CSVVELAGSDTQYF	TGCAGCGTTGTCGAACTAGCTGGATCAGATACGCAGTATTTT
TRBV5-1	TRBD2	TRBJ2-1	NA	CASSLATSDYNEQFF	TGCGCCAGCAGCTTGGCGACTAGCGACTACAATGAGCAGTTCTTC
TRBV28	NA	TRBJ1-5	NA	CASRRTQNQPQHF	TGTGCCAGCAGGCGGACTCAAAATCAGCCCCAGCATTTT
TRBV10-3	TRBD1	TRBJ2-5	NA	CAISGTGAVETQYF	TGTGCCATCAGTGGGACAGGGGCGGTCGAGACCCAGTACTTC
TRBV2	NA	TRBJ1-2	NA	CASTGTGGYYGYTF	TGTGCCAGCACGGGGACGGGGGGTTACTATGGCTACACCTTC
TRBV29-1	TRBD2	TRBJ2-3	NA	CSALRTSGSASTDTQYF	TGCAGCGCCCTTCGGACTAGCGGAAGTGCTAGCACAGATACGCAGTATTTT
TRBV4-3	NA	TRBJ2-7	NA	CASSQEISNREGEQYF	TGCGCCAGCAGCCAAGAGATATCTAACAGGGAGGGCGAGCAGTACTTC
TRBV5-1	TRBD2	TRBJ2-3	NA	CASSALAGGSDTQYF	TGCGCCAGCAGCGCACTAGCGGGAGGATCGGATACGCAGTATTTT
TRBV19	NA	TRBJ2-7	once	CASSSSSYEQYF	TGTGCCAGTAGCTCTAGCTCCTACGAGCAGTACTTC
TRBV2	NA	TRBJ2-1	NA	CASSPYNEQFF	TGTGCCAGCAGTCCGTACAATGAGCAGTTCTTC
TRBV6-5	TRBD1	TRBJ2-2	once	CASSRQGATGELFF	TGTGCCAGCAGCAGACAGGGGGCGACCGGGGAGCTGTTTTTT
TRBV4-1	TRBD1	TRBJ1-5	NA	CASSPGQAGNQPQHF	TGCGCCAGCAGCCCCGGACAGGCGGGCAATCAGCCCCAGCATTTT
TRBV5-1	TRBD2	TRBJ2-3	NA	CASSFSGHSTDTQYF	TGCGCCAGCAGCTTTAGCGGGCATAGCACAGATACGCAGTATTTT